This T cell receptor (beta chain) was sequenced in a study of blood T cells in healthy people across ages (dated by TCRdb to the mid-2010s). Concerning the study at large: In model experiments, template switching captured about one uniquely barcoded TCR beta cDNA molecule for every two T cells. The donors were split into four age groups: young (average 16 years), middle-aged (over 35), aged (about 62) and long-lived (over 80). Two additional independent replicas of 1 million unique cDNA reads from the same blood draw were analyzed for two donors (one aged 18 to 29 and one aged 80 or older). Using deep sequencing normalized with unique cDNA molecular identifiers, the study measured how TCR beta repertoire diversity changes with age.

Library generation was performed with 5' RACE. Sequencer: Illumina HiSeq 2500. The second PCR ran for roughly 7 to 11 cycles and used a J-beta primer mix along with a sample-barcoded 5' primer. A template-switch 5' adaptor carrying 12 random nucleotides introduced a unique molecular identifier onto each TCR beta cDNA molecule. Each sample yielded at least 2.5 million CDR3-containing paired-end reads. First-strand cDNA synthesis was performed from all RNA using the Mint cDNA synthesis kit, with priming by a TRBC-specific oligonucleotide. Following uracil-DNA glycosylase treatment, a first 18-cycle PCR with universal primers M1SS and BC2_uni_R was performed on all cDNA. Processing in the source paper ran as follows. For normalization, 1 million high-quality reads were randomly selected from each sample, with every read carrying a distinct molecular identifier. Instead of being binned into consensus sequences, reads that shared molecular identifiers were thrown out. MiTCR, with a Q25 quality threshold and the strictest error-elimination algorithm, was used for CDR3 identification, clonotype clustering and error correction. A nonparametric unseen species model with Euler transformation was used to estimate lower-bound total TCR beta diversity. TCRdb reprocessing: public reads trimmed at Q25 with fastp, clones called with MiXCR, in-frame beta chains kept. Each entry merges the rows of one CDR3 protein and shows their most common DNA and genes. TCRdb's processing, not the authors', yielded these V and J calls. The sample data list about 930,000 distinct CDR3 sequences, and almost 30% of these were observed just once. Around 9.6% of the sample is taken by the ten largest.

Results the study describes overall, beyond this receptor: Bulk unsorted PBMC profiling prevented conclusive comparison of naive and antigen-experienced compartments. Donor CMV infection status was unknown, potentially confounding age-related changes in expanded clonotypes. Observed TCR beta diversity per million T cells fell roughly linearly with age, and a significant reduction was already apparent by age roughly 40. Estimates of total diversity based on one million sequenced T cells were regarded as lower bounds and as underestimates. The long-lived group showed more naive CD4+ T cells, fewer expanded clones and increased TCR diversity than the aged group, suggesting age selection. A strong correlation was found between observed TCR beta diversity and the percentage of naive T cells measured by flow cytometry.

CDR1 and CDR2, looked up from the germline V gene (reference sequence), are LNHNV and YYDKDF. From the cysteine through the phenylalanine, the CDR3 covers 17 amino acids. The kept DNA is CDR3 alone, 51 bases in frame from the first base. Trimming leaves V shorter by 5 bases and J shorter by 7 bases, with the junction holding 16 bases beyond the gene matches. Concerning this clonotype itself: Its binding antigen is unknown. Within one base of it there is no much larger clone, and no base qualities were kept.

The roughly 38 donors, aged roughly 6 to 95 years, were systemically healthy Caucasian individuals from Russia. Each donor gave roughly 9.5 milliliters of peripheral blood, collected into EDTA-treated Vacutainer tubes. Ficoll-Paque density-gradient centrifugation was used to isolate PBMCs, with at least 6 million obtained per sample. Total RNA was extracted from PBMCs with Trizol reagent, with at least 5.5 micrograms obtained per sample. Naive CD45RAhigh/CD27high T cell percentages were measured by flow cytometry on a PBMC aliquot from every donor. These data also featured in a second study, about T cells of mothers and their children. As the second publication notes: Donors were nine systemically healthy Caucasian individuals: three mothers and their six children. cDNA synthesis consumed the entire amount of extracted RNA, loaded at approximately 1.6 ug RNA in each 15 ul reaction. In the second PCR, sample barcodes and 2-4 random nucleotides were introduced via the M1S primer. More than 9 million TCR beta CDR3 reads were obtained from each mother, and about 3 million reads were obtained from each child. TCR recombination output is similarly shaped by thymic selection in related and unrelated pairs, with a minor effect exerted by inherited differences. Related mother-child pairs always showed normalized repertoire overlap that was slightly higher than in unrelated mother-child pairs, though the difference was never significant. With a sensitivity of about 100 clones per million clonotypes, no persistent microchimeric T cell clones were detected. The study used deep NGS to compare TCR beta repertoires of mothers and children, seeking features distinguishing related mother-child pairs from unrelated individuals. The mean age was about 37 +/- 4 years for the mothers and approximately 11 +/- 4 years for the children. After adapter ligation was performed with NEBNext reagents, the libraries were sequenced on an Illumina HiSeq 2000 with 100+100 nt paired-end reads. To avoid cross-contamination, the mother libraries and the child libraries were prepared a month apart and sequenced in separate runs. Each donor had between about 500,000 and 2,300,000 distinct TCR beta clonotypes identified. Naive TCR beta clonotypes were estimated from low-frequency clonotypes matched to each donor's FACS-determined naive share, without sorting.

The sequence links TRBV15 to TRBJ2-2; TRBD1 aligns with 7 central bases. This sequence originates from a woman in her thirties or forties in good health. The source material was blood. The CDR3 corresponds to CATSSNRGSWSGGELFF. The DNA is TGTGCCACCAGCTCTAACAGGGGATCTTGGTCTGGCGGGGAGCTGTTTTTT.